The present T cell receptor (beta chain) was sequenced within a study of T cells in Graves' hyperthyroidism and ophthalmopathy. CDR1 SGHVS and CDR2 FQNEAQ come from the germline V gene. Unmatched junction bases numbered 6, after V lost 2 bases and J lost 4 bases. CDR3 length equals 16 residues. The TCR beta CDR3 regions underwent amplification using RNA transcripts as the source. The HTBI primer set served for first-round RT-PCR of the TCR CDR3. From the multiplex PCR reads, TCRdb called clonotypes with MiXCR, one entry per CDR3 protein. The repertoire holds fewer than 550,000 distinct CDR3 sequences, 15% to 18% seen once, with approximately 14% in the top ten. This clonotype was recorded many times. As yet, its antigen is unknown. Whole-study results and caveats: The majority of expanded thyroid clonotypes above 0.001 also appeared in blood.

This chain uses TRBV7-8 with TRBJ1-1, with TRBD1 matching over 11 bases. The source material was blood. The receptor was derived from a woman aged 18-29 years with Graves' hyperthyroidism. This chain's CDR3 is CASSLTGQGASTEAFF. CDR3 coding DNA: TGTGCCAGCAGCTTAACCGGACAGGGGGCGAGCACTGAAGCTTTCTTT.